A single sample is the source of the 13 T cell receptor beta chains below, sequenced in a study of response to subunit inactivated influenza vaccine. From the RT-PCR reads, TCRdb called clonotypes with MiXCR, one entry per CDR3 protein. This sample yields approximately 490,000 distinct CDR3 sequences, of which more than 7% are seen a single time; roughly 13% belongs to the top ten. Material: PBMCs from blood, obtained less than 25 months after vaccination. The receptors were sampled from a man between 50 and 69 years old who received an inactivated influenza vaccine.

This clonotype was counted between two and nine times. The chain has TRBV4-1 and TRBJ2-5; 8 bases are a match to TRBD1. CDR3 length: 15 amino acids. Unmatched junction bases numbered 7, after V lost 2 bases and J lost 5 bases. CDR1 and CDR2 from the germline V gene are MGHRA and YSYEKL. As DNA, the CDR3 is TGCGCCAGCAGCCAACCCGGACAGGGCCGGGAGACCCAGTACTTC. Translated: CASSQPGQGRETQYF.

Only a few counts were recorded for this clonotype. V usage is TRBV7-9 and J usage is TRBJ2-2, with unresolved D. V was cut by 3 bases and J by 4 bases, with 9 bases left in between. Germline V gene sequence: CDR1 SEHNR, CDR2 FQNEAQ (reference sequence). The length of the CDR3 is 14 residues. The CDR3 DNA sequence: TGTGCCAGCAGCTTGTCCCCCAGCACCGGGGAGCTGTTTTTT. Protein product: CASSLSPSTGELFF.

Note on this clonotype: A read error likely explains this, since a far larger clone differs by one base. J is TRBJ2-2 and V is TRBV4-1; D call uncertain. The CDR3 is 13 residues long. Looked up from germline, CDR1 is MGHRA and CDR2 is YSYEKL. Trimming cost V 1 base and J 4 bases, with 4 bases left between them. This CDR3 is CASSQGVTGELFF. DNA of the CDR3: TGCGCCAGCAGCCAAGGGGTCACCGGGGAGCTGTTTTTT.

The genes are TRBV20-1 and TRBJ2-5; TRBD2 matches 7 bases. CDR1 is DFQATT and CDR2 is SNEGSKA in the germline V gene (reference sequence). Germline trimming cut 2 bases from V and 1 base from J; bases unmatched to any gene: 7. The CDR3 is 15 residues long. The CDR3: CSARPYTSAQETQYF. For the CDR3, the DNA is TGCAGTGCTAGACCCTATACTAGCGCCCAAGAGACCCAGTACTTC.

The chain uses TRBV29-1 and TRBJ1-1; D may be TRBD1 (6 bases). V lost 7 bases and J lost 3, with 21 bases in between. Germline-derived CDR1 and CDR2 are SQVTM and ANQGSEA. The CDR3 has 15 amino acids. The CDR3 nucleotides read TGCAGCGGACGACAGGACACGTTAGCTGACACTGAAGCTTTCTTT. Its protein is CSGRQDTLADTEAFF.

The chain links TRBV7-9 to TRBJ2-7; the D call may be TRBD1 or TRBD2 (6 bases each). Between the trimmed V and J ends, which lost 6 bases and 9 bases, there was a span of 18 bases. CDR3 length: 13 amino acids. CDR1 and CDR2 from the germline V gene are SEHNR and FQNEAQ (reference sequence). The CDR3 DNA follows: TGTGCCAGCAGGACCGGGACACAGGGAGGGCAGTACTTC. Translating gives CASRTGTQGGQYF.

This clonotype was seen a handful of times. This chain uses TRBV10-3 with TRBJ1-2, with D maybe TRBD1 (6 bases). V gave up 4 bases and J gave up 2 bases, with 11 bases separating them. The CDR3 is 14 amino acids. The germline V gene encodes CDR1 ENHRY and CDR2 SYGVKD. The CDR3 here is CAISGQVANYGYTF. The CDR3 nucleotides are TGTGCCATCAGTGGACAGGTAGCGAACTATGGCTACACCTTC.

V and J are TRBV5-1 and TRBJ2-1; 9 bases are shared with TRBD1. Germline CDR1 and CDR2: SGHRS and YFSETQ. With V trimmed by 0 bases and J by 6 bases, 4 bases remained unmatched. The CDR3 consists of 15 residues. The CDR3 sequence: CASSLVTGGFNEQFF. CDR3 bases: TGCGCCAGCAGCTTGGTCACAGGGGGCTTCAATGAGCAGTTCTTC. The whole variable domain, filled in from reference TRBV5-1 and TRBJ2-1, reads KAGVTQTPRYLIKTRGQQVTLSCSPISGHRSVSWYQQTPGQGLQFLFEYFSETQRNKGNFPGRFSGRQFSNSRSEMNVSTLELGDSALYLCASSLVTGGFNEQFFGPGTRLTVL.

This chain links TRBV4-2 with TRBJ2-7; 8 bases fit TRBD1. Germline V CDR1 and CDR2: LGHNA, YNFKEQ. There are 15 residues in the CDR3. J lost 5 bases, V lost 0 bases, and 6 bases had no gene match. The CDR3 spells CASSQETSTGDEQYF. The DNA of the CDR3 is TGTGCCAGCAGCCAAGAAACCTCGACAGGGGACGAGCAGTACTTC.

In nucleotides, the CDR3 is TGTGCCAGCAGCGTAGCAGGCAGGGACTACGAGCAGTACTTC. Protein: CASSVAGRDYEQYF. V gene TRBV9 combines with J gene TRBJ2-7; the D gene is possibly TRBD1 (5 bases). Trimming took 0 bases from V and 3 from J, leaving 10 bases between them. Germline V gene lookup returns CDR1 SGDLS and CDR2 YYNGEE. CDR3 length: 14 residues. Looking up the rest from reference TRBV9 and TRBJ2-7 gives the full variable domain: DSGVTQTPKHLITATGQRVTLRCSPRSGDLSVYWYQQSLDQGLQFLIQYYNGEERAKGNILERFSAQQFPDLHSELNLSSLELGDSALYFCASSVAGRDYEQYFGPGTRLTVT.

The chain carries TRBV6-5 and TRBJ2-4; D is possibly TRBD2 (6 bases). Trimming took off 4 bases at V and 0 bases at J, with 16 bases between the two ends. CDR1 MNHEY and CDR2 SVGAGI come from the germline V gene. The CDR3 contains 17 residues. CDR3 sequence (DNA): TGTGCCAGCAGTTCAGGGACTGGCAACTTAGCCAAAAACATTCAGTACTTC. Translating it yields CASSSGTGNLAKNIQYF.

This clonotype was seen a few times. The chain uses TRBV5-1 and TRBJ1-1, with TRBD1 as a possible D gene (5 bases). This CDR3 contains 14 residues. Deletions cut 4 bases from V and 1 base from J, with 11 bases between. From germline, CDR1 is SGHRS and CDR2 YFSETQ. CDR3 amino acids: CASSTGQSNTEAFF. CDR3 bases: TGCGCCAGCAGCACCGGACAATCGAACACTGAAGCTTTCTTT. The full variable domain, its missing parts supplied by reference TRBV5-1 and TRBJ1-1, is KAGVTQTPRYLIKTRGQQVTLSCSPISGHRSVSWYQQTPGQGLQFLFEYFSETQRNKGNFPGRFSGRQFSNSRSEMNVSTLELGDSALYLCASSTGQSNTEAFFGQGTRLTVV.

This clonotype has only a few counts. The chain is built from TRBV24-1 and TRBJ2-3, with D tentatively TRBD1 (5 bases). The CDR3 spans 15 residues. V lost 3 bases and J lost 5, with 14 bases in between. In germline, CDR1 is KGHDR, CDR2 SFDVKD. CDR3 sequence reads: CATSDPHQGQDTQYF. The DNA for the CDR3 is TGTGCCACCAGTGATCCTCACCAGGGTCAAGATACGCAGTATTTT.